This T cell receptor (beta chain) is drawn from a study of blood T cells in healthy people across ages. The study, taken as a whole, reports: Any conclusive comparison of naive versus antigen-experienced cells was prevented by using unsorted PBMCs.

This CDR3 has 14 amino acids. V was clipped by 4 bases and J by 4 bases; unmatched bases: 5. In germline, CDR1 is SGHRS, CDR2 YFSETQ. A second PCR of roughly 7 to 11 cycles used a sample-barcoded 5' primer and a J-beta primer mix. TCRdb called the 5' RACE reads again in MiXCR, with one record for every CDR3 protein. The table has fewer than 1,200,000 distinct CDR3 sequences, approximately 25% seen once. Only a few counts were recorded for this clonotype. Its cognate antigen is unknown. These records were also assigned to another study, of T cells of mothers and their children. As that report states: The study sampled a few healthy Caucasian mothers and their six children.

The origin of this receptor is a girl aged 2 to 9 in good health. The sample taken for sequencing was blood. The chain employs TRBV5-1 and TRBJ2-5; 9 bases agree with TRBD1. CDR3 loop: CASSGTGRGETQYF. CDR3 DNA sequence: TGCGCCAGCAGCGGGACAGGGAGGGGAGAGACCCAGTACTTC.